The clone carrying this T cell receptor beta chain was observed a single time. Its antigen is currently unknown. The CDR3 contains 12 residues. V lost 5 bases to trimming and J lost 7 bases, with 11 bases between them. Germline V gene sequence: CDR1 LNHDA, CDR2 SQIVND (reference sequence). Clones were read by immunoSEQ multiplex PCR, and TCRdb kept only the in-frame ones, dropping some. The table records some 110,000 clones, 90% to 95% of them present only once. This sample was included in a study of T cell responses to AZD1222 COVID-19 vaccine. Study information: Second doses that came at about 4 or about 12 weeks were put together.

Study-wide results and limits: Breadth and depth of Spike-specific TCRs rose after two AZD1222 doses. None of the repertoires were sampled until the peak T cell response had passed. Reportedly, close to half of spike-specific TCRs are directed against unmutated variant regions.

This clonotype originated in an adult in good health. The sequencing here drew on peripheral blood, taken on day 0 of AZD1222 vaccination. The chain recombines TRBV19 with TRBJ1-1; no clear D. Here the CDR3 DNA reads TGTGCCAGTAGTCCGGGCCAGTTTGAAGCTTTCTTT. Protein product: CASSPGQFEAFF.